This T cell receptor (beta chain) derives from a study of cytomegalovirus exposure and HLA in healthy donors. Study details: The same platform as the roughly 700 first-cohort repertoires was used for the 130 or so validation repertoires, a later analysis reported. Findings and caveats of the study: It was reported that the classifier diagnosed cytomegalovirus status with high specificity and sensitivity in both the original and validation cohorts. The listing of 150 to 200 TCR beta chains classed them as cytomegalovirus-associated.

Here immunoSEQ multiplex PCR was the method, and the copy in TCRdb shows in-frame clones only, minus some. The table has some 260,000 clones, less than 95% seen once. The donors were in the roughly 120-subject validation cohort; that cohort was separate from the approximately 670-subject first cohort. Germline CDR1 is MDHEN and CDR2 is SYDVKM. This CDR3 is 15 amino acids long. The junction had 11 bases not matched to a gene; V was cut back by 7 bases and J by 2 bases. Points on this clone: The antigen is unknown.

This sequence joins TRBV28 and TRBJ2-7; 7 bases are a match to TRBD2. Sequenced: PBMCs. The TCR originated in a woman aged 25-40 years in good health and CMV-seronegative. For the CDR3, the DNA is TGTGCCAGCATCGTCTCGCGGGAGAGTGCCTACGAGCAGTACTTC. This gives the protein CASIVSRESAYEQYF.